Reported below is one T cell receptor (beta chain). This clone showed up just a few times. Its antigen target is currently unknown. Base qualities are not at hand, and no much larger clone is one base apart. This record belongs to a study of cytomegalovirus exposure and HLA in healthy donors (dated by TCRdb to 2016 to 2017). Looking at the study overall: An earlier analysis of some 550 of the donors reported roughly 300 Gb of sequence data and around 120 million unique TCR beta sequences from 150 million to 200 million T cells. About 300 gigabases of sequencing data and tens of millions of unique TCR sequences were included in an early release covering roughly 600 HLA-typed donors. Of the 398 genotyped donors, about 84% fell in the genetic ancestry cluster associated with self-reported Caucasian donors. The study was designed to test whether signatures of past pathogen exposure could be identified by cataloging public T cell receptors. Using immunosequencing, the study profiled T cell repertoires from 640 or so subjects and related those repertoires to cytomegalovirus serostatus. Besides the first cohort of 500 to 700 subjects, a separate validation cohort made up of roughly 120 different subjects was used. The study combined high-throughput TCR immunosequencing, statistical association of individual TCRs with disease status, and machine learning to predict cytomegalovirus infection status. To study patterns of TCR occurrence, a later analysis re-analyzed previously published TCR beta repertoires from 700 or so donors and added high-resolution HLA genotyping. Rather than drawing on any new phenotypic data, the later analysis identified candidate immune exposures from TCR beta sequences and the way those sequences occurred across donors. To decide whether each TCR beta V gene segment behaved as functional or pseudogenic, an earlier analysis of some 570 of the donors relied on high-throughput TCR beta sequencing. Donor age, sex, ethnicity and CMV serostatus were compiled alongside the repertoire data. A later genetic analysis used genome-wide SNP genotypes for about three fifths of the 666 donors, treating that subset as a discovery cohort. All discovery cohort repertoires had been generated using a single sequencing platform. Both class I and class II loci were covered by HLA typing, at four-digit resolution. Typing coverage varied by locus: 629-630 donors for A, B, C, DRB1 and DQB1; roughly 510 for DQA1; approximately 570 for DPA1; some 470 for DPB1. Several DR-DQ haplotypes were treated as single units for association and clustering because of strong linkage in the cohort. Among a few hundred genotyped donors of the cohort, an average of around 240,000 unique TCR beta nucleotide sequences were sequenced per donor, roughly 20% of them non-productive.

CDR1 and CDR2 were assigned from the germline V gene (reference sequence) as GTSNPN and SVGIG. The CDR3 contains 15 residues, cysteine and phenylalanine counted. The entry retains the CDR3 DNA only, 45 bases that are in frame from base 1. V lost 1 base and J lost 4 bases; the stretch between them is 15 bases long. Library preparation used the immunoSEQ multiplex PCR assay. The multiplex PCR relied on a mix of 60 forward primers for TCR Vbeta segments and 13 reverse primers for TCR Jbeta segments. Amplification of the CDR3 region of rearranged TCR beta genes was performed with a multiplex PCR assay on genomic DNA. The amplified TCR beta libraries were sequenced on the Illumina HiSeq System as 87-base-pair reads. Per the authors' processing: A later analysis tallied about 77 million unique TCR beta chains across the 650 to 750 repertoires, and about 10 million of those chains were shared by two or more donors. Raw reads were error-corrected and collapsed into unique sequences by a nearest-neighbor algorithm in which closely related sequences were merged to remove PCR and sequencing errors. CDR3 sequences were aligned to IMGT reference sequences to assign V, D and J gene segments. For a sequence to be retained, at least a six-nucleotide match to both a V gene segment and a J gene segment was required. Rearrangements were classified as productive when the CDR3 lacked stop codons and remained in frame with V and J, and all other rearrangements were classified as non-productive. CDR3 was defined by IMGT convention, running from the second conserved V-encoded cysteine to the conserved J-encoded phenylalanine. The earlier analysis of about 530 of the donors excluded any sequence lacking an unambiguous match to a single V gene segment. An earlier analysis of fewer than 750 of the donors classified V segments as functional when productive rearrangements were above 56.7% and as segregating when the standard deviation between donors was above 5%. To diagnose cytomegalovirus status from the catalog of TCR beta chain sequences, a statistical classification framework was built. In a later analysis, V and J genes were assigned by comparing TCR nucleotide sequences against IMGT/GENE-DB human TR gene sequences. The TCRdist pipeline was used in a later analysis to assign CDR3 sequences and most-parsimonious VDJ recombination scenarios. A later analysis defined each TCR beta chain by its CDR3 amino acid sequence plus V-gene family, and excluded reads lacking a unique V-gene family. A later analysis removed 500 to 600 highly shared, low-generation-probability nucleotide sequences to deal with suspected cross-contamination and a sequencing artifact. For each public chain, a later analysis derived a clonal expansion index from normalized ranks of inferred template counts within each repertoire. In a later analysis, generation probabilities were computed using a VDJ recombination model fitted to out-of-frame rearrangements, and the results were checked against IGoR. In a later analysis, hypergeometric tests were used to score TCR-TCR, TCR-HLA and TCR-CMV co-occurrence, with a repertoire-size bias correction applied to TCR pairs. To estimate false discovery rates, a later analysis permuted the HLA or CMV assignments 20 times. In a later analysis, co-occurring TCRs were grouped using DBSCAN, and TCRdist sequence similarity was added for clustering within HLA-allele-positive subsets. Co-occurrence clustering excluded repertoires with fewer than 30,000 or more than 120,000 public chains, plus five with anomalous nucleotide sharing. Entries here come from immuneACCESS through TCRdb and include only in-frame sequences with V and J called. Some clones fail to appear in such tables; in the studies checked, an unresolved V gene covers under half of the shortfall, and the cause of the remainder is unknown. V, J and clone size were drawn from that table, and D and trimming were deduced from the DNA. This sample holds some 130,000 clones; 60% to 80% were observed only once. Of the sample, roughly 7.3% is held by the ten largest clones.

The cohort comprised some 700 healthy bone marrow donors. At the time of sampling, every cohort member was nominally healthy, though immune exposures that went unrecorded were likely present. The donor tested CMV seronegative, placing the donor among the 350 to 400 seronegative members of the cohort. Each donor provided a peripheral blood sample, and peripheral blood mononuclear cells were used for TCR beta sequencing. Genomic DNA was extracted from the blood cell samples with the Qiagen DNeasy Blood Extraction Kit. The investigation overall reported the following: The authors suggested that the approach could potentially be extended to other disease states and immunological phenotypes. When HLA alleles, especially DR and DQ, strongly co-occurred, attributing TCR associations to individual alleles was difficult. In a later analysis, several top co-occurrence clusters were reported to appear linked to parvovirus B19, influenza, CMV and Epstein-Barr virus. The classifier was reported to diagnose cytomegalovirus status with high specificity and sensitivity in both the original and validation cohorts. According to a later analysis, most CMV-associated TCR beta chains appeared to be HLA-restricted, and the HLA associations seemed to be driven largely by CMV exposure. Some IMGT-functional V segments, including TRBV6-2 and TRBV6-3, could not be distinguished by the 87-base-pair reads and were therefore excluded. A group of highly shared sequence variants was considered likely to be a technical artifact of the sequencing pipeline. In an earlier analysis of some 500 of the donors, most TCR beta V segments appeared in productive rearrangements about 87% or about 30% of the time, broadly matching IMGT annotations. This cohort had only TCR beta chains sequenced, and the lack of alpha or paired-chain data limited which features could be detected. Most TCR sequences were seen in very few donors, while some public TCRs were found in many individuals. In vitro tests confirmed that a few of the cytomegalovirus-associated TCR beta chains recognize cytomegalovirus antigens. Immune exposure information for the cohort was limited to CMV serostatus. Roughly uniform sequencing depth across donors was assumed in presence/absence analyses, although this assumption may not hold. Correlated functional status among segregating V segments might be attributable to linkage disequilibrium, but an unknown experimental factor could not be ruled out. Because HLA typing was unavailable for some donors at each locus, only the typed subset was used in association tests. Specific HLA alleles were associated with 16,951 TCR beta sequences at a false discovery rate of 0.05 in a later analysis. A further reported finding was that TCR beta sequences accurately predicted the HLA-A and HLA-B alleles for most subjects in the first cohort. The study listed around 160 TCR beta chains as associated with cytomegalovirus. Seventeen rarely observed V segments, including chromosome 9 orphons, were excluded from the earlier analysis of approximately 500 of the donors because counts were too low. An association between a missense DCLRE1C variant and V-gene and J-gene trimming of TCR beta chains was found in a later genetic analysis and replicated in an independent cohort. In a later genetic analysis, fewer N-insertions in productive TCRs were reported among donors in an Asian-associated ancestry cluster than the approximately 710-donor mean. According to a later analysis, TCR association rates differed among HLA loci, with DRB1 alleles showing the most associated TCRs and HLA-C alleles showing the fewest. In a later analysis, HLA-associated TCR beta chains showed more clonal expansion and lower generation probabilities than non-associated chains that were equally common.

The sequenced sample was PBMCs. The clonotype comes from a male donor in good health and CMV-seronegative. This receptor chain uses TRBV30 and TRBJ2-3; TRBD1 is perhaps the D gene, given 5 matching bases. The nucleotide sequence is TGTGCCTGGAGTGCTGAATTGACAGTCGCAGATACGCAGTATTTT. Its protein product is CAWSAELTVADTQYF. The full variable domain, with segments outside the CDR3 supplied by the reference TRBV30 and TRBJ2-3 proteins, appears as SQTIHQWPATLVQPVGSPLSLECTVEGTSNPNLYWYRQAAGRGLQLLFYSVGIGQISSEVPQNLSASRPQDRQFILSSKKLLLSDSGFYLCAWSAELTVADTQYFGPGTRLTVL.